This T cell receptor beta chain comes out of a study of OX40 agonist ivuxolimab in advanced cancers. Produced via immunoSEQ multiplex PCR; TCRdb's table is partial and in-frame only. The sample has approximately 50,000 clones; about 80% are singletons. The V end was cut by 1 base, the J end by 6 bases, with 18 bases between. Germline values: CDR1 SGHVS, CDR2 FNYEAQ. The CDR3 length is 17 residues. The material sequenced was CD4+ or CD8+ T cells sorted from blood, taken in a trial of the OX40 agonist ivuxolimab. The receptor was isolated from an adult with an advanced solid tumor such as melanoma, head and neck, liver or kidney cancer. The chain recombines TRBV7-6 with TRBJ2-2; D possibly corresponds to TRBD1 (6 bases). CDR3 coding DNA: TGTGCCAGCAGCTTAGACGCCTTTACAGGGAAGGCCGGGGAGCTGTTTTTT. Translation gives CASSLDAFTGKAGELFF.